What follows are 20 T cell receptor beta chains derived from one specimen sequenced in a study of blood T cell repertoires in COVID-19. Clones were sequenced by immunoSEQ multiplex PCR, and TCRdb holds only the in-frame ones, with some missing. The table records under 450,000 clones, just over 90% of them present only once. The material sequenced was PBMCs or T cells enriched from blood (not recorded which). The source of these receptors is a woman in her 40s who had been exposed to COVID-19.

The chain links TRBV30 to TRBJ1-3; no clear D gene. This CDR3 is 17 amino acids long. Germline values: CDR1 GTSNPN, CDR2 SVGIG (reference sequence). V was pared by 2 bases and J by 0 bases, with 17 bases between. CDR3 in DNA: TGTGCCTGGAGTCCTCTGAACCACTTCCACTCTGGAAACACCATATATTTT. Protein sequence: CAWSPLNHFHSGNTIYF. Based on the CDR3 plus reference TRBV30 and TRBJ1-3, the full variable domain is SQTIHQWPATLVQPVGSPLSLECTVEGTSNPNLYWYRQAAGRGLQLLFYSVGIGQISSEVPQNLSASRPQDRQFILSSKKLLLSDSGFYLCAWSPLNHFHSGNTIYFGEGSWLTVV.

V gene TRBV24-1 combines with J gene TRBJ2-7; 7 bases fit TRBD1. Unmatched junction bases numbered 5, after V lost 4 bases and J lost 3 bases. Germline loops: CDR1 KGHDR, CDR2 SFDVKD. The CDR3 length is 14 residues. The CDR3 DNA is TGTGCCACCAGTGACCCGACAGGGAACTACGAGCAGTACTTC. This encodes CATSDPTGNYEQYF.

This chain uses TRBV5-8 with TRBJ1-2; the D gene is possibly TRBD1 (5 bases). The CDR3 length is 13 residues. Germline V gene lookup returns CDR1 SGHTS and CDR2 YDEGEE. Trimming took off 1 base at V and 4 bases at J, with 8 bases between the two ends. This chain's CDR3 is CASSLPQGYGYTF. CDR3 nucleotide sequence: TGTGCCAGCAGCTTGCCGCAGGGCTATGGCTACACCTTC.

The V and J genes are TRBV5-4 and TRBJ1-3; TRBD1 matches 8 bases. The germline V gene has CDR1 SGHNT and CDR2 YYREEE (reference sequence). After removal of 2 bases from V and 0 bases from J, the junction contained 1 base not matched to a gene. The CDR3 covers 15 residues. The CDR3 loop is CASSFGQGSGNTIYF. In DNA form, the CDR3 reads TGTGCCAGCAGCTTTGGACAGGGCTCTGGAAACACCATATATTTT.

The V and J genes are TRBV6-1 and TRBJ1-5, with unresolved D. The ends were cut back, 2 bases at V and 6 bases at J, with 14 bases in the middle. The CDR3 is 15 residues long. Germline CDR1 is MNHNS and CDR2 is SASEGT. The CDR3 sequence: CASSEMSGISQPQHF. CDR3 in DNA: TGTGCCAGCAGTGAAATGTCGGGAATAAGTCAGCCCCAGCATTTT.

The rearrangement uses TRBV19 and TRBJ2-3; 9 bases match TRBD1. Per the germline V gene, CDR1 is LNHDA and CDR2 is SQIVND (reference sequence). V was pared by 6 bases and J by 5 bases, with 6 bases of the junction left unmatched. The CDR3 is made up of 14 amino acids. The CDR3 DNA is TGTGCCAGTAGAACAGGACAGGGGAGAGATACGCAGTATTTT. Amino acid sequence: CASRTGQGRDTQYF.

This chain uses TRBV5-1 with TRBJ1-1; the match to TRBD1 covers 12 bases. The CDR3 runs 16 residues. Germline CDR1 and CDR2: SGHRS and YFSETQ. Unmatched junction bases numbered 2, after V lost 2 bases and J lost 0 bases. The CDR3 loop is CASSFGTGGLNTEAFF. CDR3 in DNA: TGCGCCAGCAGCTTCGGGACAGGGGGCCTGAACACTGAAGCTTTCTTT.

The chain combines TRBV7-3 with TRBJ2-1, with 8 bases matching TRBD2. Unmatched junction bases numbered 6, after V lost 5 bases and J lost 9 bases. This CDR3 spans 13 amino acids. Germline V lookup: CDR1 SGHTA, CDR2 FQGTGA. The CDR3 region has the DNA TGTGCCAGCAGCCCTACGGGGGGGCTTGAGCAGTTCTTC. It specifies CASSPTGGLEQFF.

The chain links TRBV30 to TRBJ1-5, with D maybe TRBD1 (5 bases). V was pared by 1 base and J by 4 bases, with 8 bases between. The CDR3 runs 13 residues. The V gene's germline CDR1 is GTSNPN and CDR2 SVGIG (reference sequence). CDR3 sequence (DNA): TGTGCCTGGAGTGCCCGACAGAATCAGCCCCAGCATTTT. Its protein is CAWSARQNQPQHF.

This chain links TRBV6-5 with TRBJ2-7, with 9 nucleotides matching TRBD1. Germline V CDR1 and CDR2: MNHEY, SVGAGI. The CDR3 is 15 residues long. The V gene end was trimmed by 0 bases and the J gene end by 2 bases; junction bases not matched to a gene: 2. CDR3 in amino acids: CASSYSGTGPYEQYF. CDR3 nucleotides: TGTGCCAGCAGTTACTCCGGGACAGGGCCCTACGAGCAGTACTTC.

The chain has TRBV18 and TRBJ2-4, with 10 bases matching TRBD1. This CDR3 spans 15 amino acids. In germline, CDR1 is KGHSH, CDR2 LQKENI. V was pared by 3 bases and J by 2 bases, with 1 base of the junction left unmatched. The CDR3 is CASSPGQGTKNIQYF. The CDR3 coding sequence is TGTGCCAGCTCACCGGGACAGGGGACCAAAAACATTCAGTACTTC.

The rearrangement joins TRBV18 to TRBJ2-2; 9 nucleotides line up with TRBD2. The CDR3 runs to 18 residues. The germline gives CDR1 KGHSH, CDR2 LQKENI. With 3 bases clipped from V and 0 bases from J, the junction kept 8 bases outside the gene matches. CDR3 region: CASSPYPSSGANTGELFF. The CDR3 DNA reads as TGTGCCAGCTCACCTTACCCGTCTAGCGGGGCGAACACCGGGGAGCTGTTTTTT.

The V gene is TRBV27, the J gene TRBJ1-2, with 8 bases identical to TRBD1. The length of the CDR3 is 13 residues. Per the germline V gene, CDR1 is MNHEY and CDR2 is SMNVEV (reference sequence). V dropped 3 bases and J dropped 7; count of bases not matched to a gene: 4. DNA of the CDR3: TGTGCCAGCAGTTTTACAGGGGGGGTTGGCTACACCTTC. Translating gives CASSFTGGVGYTF.

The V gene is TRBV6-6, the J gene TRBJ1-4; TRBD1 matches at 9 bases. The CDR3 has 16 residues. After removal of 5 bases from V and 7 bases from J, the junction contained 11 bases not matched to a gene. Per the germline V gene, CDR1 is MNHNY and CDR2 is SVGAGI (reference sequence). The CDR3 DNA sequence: TGTGCCAGCAGTCCACAGGGGGCGCATGGGGGTGAAAAACTGTTTTTT. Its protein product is CASSPQGAHGGEKLFF.

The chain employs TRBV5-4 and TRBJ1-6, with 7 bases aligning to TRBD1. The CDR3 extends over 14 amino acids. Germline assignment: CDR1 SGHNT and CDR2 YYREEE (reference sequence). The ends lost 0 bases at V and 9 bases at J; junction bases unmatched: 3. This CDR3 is CASSLDRGSSPLHF. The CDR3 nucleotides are TGTGCCAGCAGCTTGGACAGGGGTAGTTCACCCCTCCACTTT.

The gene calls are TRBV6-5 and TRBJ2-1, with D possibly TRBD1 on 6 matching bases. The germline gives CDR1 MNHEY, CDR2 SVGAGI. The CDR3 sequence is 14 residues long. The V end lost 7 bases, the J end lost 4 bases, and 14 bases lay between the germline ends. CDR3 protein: CASTVGAAYNEQFF. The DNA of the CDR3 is TGTGCCAGCACTGTGGGGGCCGCATACAATGAGCAGTTCTTC.

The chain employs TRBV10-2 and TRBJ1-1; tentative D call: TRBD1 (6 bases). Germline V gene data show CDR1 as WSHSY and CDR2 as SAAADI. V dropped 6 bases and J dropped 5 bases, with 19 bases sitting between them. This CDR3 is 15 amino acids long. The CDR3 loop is CASSGVGGASTEAFF. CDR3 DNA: TGCGCCAGCAGCGGAGTGGGGGGGGCGAGTACTGAAGCTTTCTTT.

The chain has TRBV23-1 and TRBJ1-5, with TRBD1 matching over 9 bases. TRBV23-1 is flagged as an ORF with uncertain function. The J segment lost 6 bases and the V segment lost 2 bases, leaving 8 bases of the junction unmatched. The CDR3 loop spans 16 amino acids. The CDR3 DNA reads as TGCGCCAGCAGTCAACGGGACAGGGTAGGGAGTCAGCCCCAGCATTTT. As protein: CASSQRDRVGSQPQHF.

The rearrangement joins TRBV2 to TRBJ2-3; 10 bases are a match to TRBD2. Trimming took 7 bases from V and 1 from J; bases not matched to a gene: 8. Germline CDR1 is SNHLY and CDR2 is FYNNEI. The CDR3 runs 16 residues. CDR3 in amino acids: CASTKAGGFGTDTQYF. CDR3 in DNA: TGTGCCAGCACCAAAGCGGGGGGGTTTGGCACAGATACGCAGTATTTT. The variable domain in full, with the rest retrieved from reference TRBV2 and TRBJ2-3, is EPEVTQTPSHQVTQMGQEVILRCVPISNHLYFYWYRQILGQKVEFLVSFYNNEISEKSEIFDDQFSVERPDGSNFTLKIRSTKLEDSAMYFCASTKAGGFGTDTQYFGPGTRLTVL.

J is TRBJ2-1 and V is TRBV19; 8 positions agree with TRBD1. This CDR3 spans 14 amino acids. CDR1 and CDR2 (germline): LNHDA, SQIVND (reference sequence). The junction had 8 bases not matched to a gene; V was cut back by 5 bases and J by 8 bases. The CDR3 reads CASSVAGGLDEQFF. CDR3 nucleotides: TGTGCCAGTAGTGTGGCAGGGGGCTTGGATGAGCAGTTCTTC.